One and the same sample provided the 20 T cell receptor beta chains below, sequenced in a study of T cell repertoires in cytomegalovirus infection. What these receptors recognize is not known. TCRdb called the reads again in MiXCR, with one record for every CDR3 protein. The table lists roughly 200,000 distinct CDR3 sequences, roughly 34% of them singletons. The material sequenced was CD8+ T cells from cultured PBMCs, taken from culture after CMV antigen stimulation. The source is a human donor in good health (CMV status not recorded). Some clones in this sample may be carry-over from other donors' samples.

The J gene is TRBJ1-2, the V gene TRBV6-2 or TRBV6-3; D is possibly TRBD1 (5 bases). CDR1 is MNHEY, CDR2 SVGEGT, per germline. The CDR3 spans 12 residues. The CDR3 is CVTEASRDGYTF. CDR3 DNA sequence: TGTGTCACTGAGGCCTCCAGGGATGGCTACACCTTC.

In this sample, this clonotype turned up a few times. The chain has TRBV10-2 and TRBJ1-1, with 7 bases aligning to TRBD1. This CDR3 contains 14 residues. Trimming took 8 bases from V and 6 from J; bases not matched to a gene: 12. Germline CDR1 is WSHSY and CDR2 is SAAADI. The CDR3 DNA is TGCGCCAGCCGGGACAGTGTTGGATTAGCTGAAGCTTTCTTT. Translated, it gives CASRDSVGLAEAFF.

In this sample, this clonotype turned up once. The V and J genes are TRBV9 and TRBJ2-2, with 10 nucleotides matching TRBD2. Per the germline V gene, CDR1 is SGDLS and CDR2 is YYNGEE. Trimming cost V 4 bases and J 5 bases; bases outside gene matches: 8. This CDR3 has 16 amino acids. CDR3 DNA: TGTGCCAGCAGCATCACACTAGCGGGGAAGACCGGGGAGCTGTTTTTT. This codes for CASSITLAGKTGELFF.

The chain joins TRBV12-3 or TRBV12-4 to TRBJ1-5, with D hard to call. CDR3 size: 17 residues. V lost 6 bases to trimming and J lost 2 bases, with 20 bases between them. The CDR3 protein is CASRFNERLRGNQPQHF. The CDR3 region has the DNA TGTGCCAGCAGGTTCAACGAAAGGCTCCGGGGCAATCAGCCCCAGCATTTT.

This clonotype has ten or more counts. CDR3 residues: CARSLNQPQHF. Written as DNA, the CDR3 is TGTGCCAGAAGCTTGAATCAGCCCCAGCATTTT. The chain has TRBV5-3 and TRBJ1-5, with D uncertain. TRBV5-3 is an ORF, with its function uncertain. The CDR3 is made up of 11 amino acids. V was cut by 1 base and J by 4 bases, with 0 bases left in between.

The CDR3 loop reads CSVQGTSYEQYF. CDR3 DNA sequence: TGCAGCGTCCAGGGGACTTCCTACGAGCAGTACTTC. V usage is TRBV29-1 and J usage is TRBJ2-7; perhaps D is TRBD1 or TRBD2 (6 bases each). Germline CDR1 SQVTM, CDR2 ANQGSEA. V lost 6 bases and J lost 1, with 10 bases in between. The CDR3 extends over 12 amino acids.

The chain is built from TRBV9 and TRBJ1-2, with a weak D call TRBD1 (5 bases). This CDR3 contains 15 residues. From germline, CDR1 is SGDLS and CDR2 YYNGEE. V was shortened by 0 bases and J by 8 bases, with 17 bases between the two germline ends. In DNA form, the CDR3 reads TGTGCCAGCAGCGTAGCTACGGCGGTGGGGGTCGGCTACACCTTC. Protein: CASSVATAVGVGYTF.

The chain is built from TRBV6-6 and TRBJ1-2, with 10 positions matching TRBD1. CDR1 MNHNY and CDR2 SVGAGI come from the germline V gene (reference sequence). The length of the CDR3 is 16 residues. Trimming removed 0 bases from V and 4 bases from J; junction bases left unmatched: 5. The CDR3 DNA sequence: TGTGCCAGCAGTTACTCAAAGACAGGGGGCATCTATGGCTACACCTTC. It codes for CASSYSKTGGIYGYTF.

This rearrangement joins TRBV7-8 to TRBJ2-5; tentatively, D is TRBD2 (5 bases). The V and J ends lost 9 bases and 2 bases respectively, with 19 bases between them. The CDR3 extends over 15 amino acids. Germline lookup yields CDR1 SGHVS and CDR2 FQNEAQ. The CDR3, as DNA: TGTGCCAGAAGACCGAGGTGCAGACTACAAGAGACCCAGTACTTC. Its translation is CARRPRCRLQETQYF.

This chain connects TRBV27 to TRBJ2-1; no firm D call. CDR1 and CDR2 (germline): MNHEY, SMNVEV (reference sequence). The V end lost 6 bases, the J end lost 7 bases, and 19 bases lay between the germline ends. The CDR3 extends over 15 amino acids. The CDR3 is CASSVLGAMDNEQFF. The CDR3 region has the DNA TGTGCCAGCAGCGTCCTTGGTGCGATGGATAATGAGCAGTTCTTC.

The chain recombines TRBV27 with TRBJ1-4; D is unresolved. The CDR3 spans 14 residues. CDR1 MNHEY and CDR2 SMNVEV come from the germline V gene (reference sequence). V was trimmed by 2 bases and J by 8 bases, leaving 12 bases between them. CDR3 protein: CASSLDGIGEKLFF. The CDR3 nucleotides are TGTGCCAGCAGTTTAGATGGGATAGGAGAAAAACTGTTTTTT.

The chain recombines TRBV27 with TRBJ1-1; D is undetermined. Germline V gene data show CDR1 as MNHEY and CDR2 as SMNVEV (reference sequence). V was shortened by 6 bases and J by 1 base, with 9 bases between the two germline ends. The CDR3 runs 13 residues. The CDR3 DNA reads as TGTGCCAGCAGAGGAGGGAGGAACACTGAAGCTTTCTTT. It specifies CASRGGRNTEAFF.

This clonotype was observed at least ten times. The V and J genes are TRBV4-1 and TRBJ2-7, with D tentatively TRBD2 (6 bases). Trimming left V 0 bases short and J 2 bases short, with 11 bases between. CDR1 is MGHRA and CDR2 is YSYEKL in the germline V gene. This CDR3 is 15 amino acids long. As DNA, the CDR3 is TGCGCCAGCAGCCAAGACCGCGGGACCACCTACGAGCAGTACTTC. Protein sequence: CASSQDRGTTYEQYF.

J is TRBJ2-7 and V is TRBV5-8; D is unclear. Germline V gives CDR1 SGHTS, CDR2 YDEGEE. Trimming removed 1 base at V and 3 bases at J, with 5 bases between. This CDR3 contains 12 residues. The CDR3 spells CASSLFSYEQYF. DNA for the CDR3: TGTGCCAGCAGCTTGTTCAGCTACGAGCAGTACTTC.

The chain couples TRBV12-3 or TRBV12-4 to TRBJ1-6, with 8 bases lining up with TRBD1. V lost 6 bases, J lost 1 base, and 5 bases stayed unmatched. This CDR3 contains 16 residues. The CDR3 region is CASSSGGQSYNSPLHF. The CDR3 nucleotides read TGTGCCAGCAGCTCAGGGGGCCAATCCTATAATTCACCCCTCCACTTT.

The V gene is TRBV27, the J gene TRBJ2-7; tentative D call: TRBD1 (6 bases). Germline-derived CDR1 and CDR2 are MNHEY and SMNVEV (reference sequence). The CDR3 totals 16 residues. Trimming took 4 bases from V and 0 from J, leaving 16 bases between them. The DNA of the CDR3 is TGTGCCAGCAGTTCCTCCTCGGGACATACCTCCTACGAGCAGTACTTC. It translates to CASSSSSGHTSYEQYF.

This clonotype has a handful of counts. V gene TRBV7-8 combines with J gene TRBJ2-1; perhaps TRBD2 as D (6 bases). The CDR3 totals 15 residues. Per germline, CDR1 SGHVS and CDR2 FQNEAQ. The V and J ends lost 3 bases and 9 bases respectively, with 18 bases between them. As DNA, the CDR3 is TGTGCCAGCAGCTTCGCCGGGACTGCCCCTGGTGAGCAGTTCTTC. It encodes CASSFAGTAPGEQFF.

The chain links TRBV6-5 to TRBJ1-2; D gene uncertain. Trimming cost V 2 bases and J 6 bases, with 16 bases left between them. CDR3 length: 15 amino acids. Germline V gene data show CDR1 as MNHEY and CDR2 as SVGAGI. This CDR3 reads CASSYDHKGSDGYTF. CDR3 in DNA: TGTGCCAGCAGTTACGATCATAAAGGGTCGGATGGCTACACCTTC.

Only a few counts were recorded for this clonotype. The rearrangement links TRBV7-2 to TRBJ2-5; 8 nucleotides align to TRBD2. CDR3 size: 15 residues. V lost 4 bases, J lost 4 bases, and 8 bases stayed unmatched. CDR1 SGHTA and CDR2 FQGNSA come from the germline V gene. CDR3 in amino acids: CASSSPPSGGETQYF. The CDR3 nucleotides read TGTGCCAGCAGCTCCCCCCCAAGCGGGGGAGAGACCCAGTACTTC.

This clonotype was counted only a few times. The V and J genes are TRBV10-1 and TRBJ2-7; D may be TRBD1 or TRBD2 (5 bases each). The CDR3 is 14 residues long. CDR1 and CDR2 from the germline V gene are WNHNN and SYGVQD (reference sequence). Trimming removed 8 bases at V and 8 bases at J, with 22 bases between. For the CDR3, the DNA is TGCGCCAGCTTTAAGGGACCGAAAATTACGAAGCAGTACTTC. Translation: CASFKGPKITKQYF.